The present TCR beta chain was sequenced within a study of OX40 agonist ivuxolimab in advanced cancers. For the study at large: Hepatocellular carcinoma, melanoma, renal cell or head and neck cancer occurred in dose-escalation patients.

This clone was recorded once. Germline V gene data show CDR1 as SGDLS and CDR2 as YYNGEE. Deletions cut 4 bases from V and 1 base from J, with 8 bases between. CDR3 length equals 13 residues. This table comes from immunoSEQ multiplex PCR, and its TCRdb copy is limited to in-frame clones, with some not included. In the table there are tens of thousands of clones, around nine tenths of which are singletons. The TCR was taken from an adult with an advanced solid tumor such as melanoma, head and neck, liver or kidney cancer. This rearrangement joins TRBV9 to TRBJ1-2, with D possibly matching TRBD1 (6 bases). The starting material was CD4+ or CD8+ T cells sorted from blood, obtained in a trial of the OX40 agonist ivuxolimab. CDR3 sequence (DNA): TGTGCCAGCAGCAAGGACAGTAACTATGGCTACACCTTC. This encodes CASSKDSNYGYTF.